This TCR beta chain was recorded in a study of blood T cell repertoires in COVID-19. Study-wide background: Italy, Spain and the United States were the sources of the convalescent and acute COVID-19 samples. Nucleic acid was either cDNA or gDNA, and it came from T cells, B-cell-depleted T cells, or PBMCs.

Original data processing: Quantification of nucleated cells was approximated via reference gene primer amplification. Assay used: immunoSEQ multiplex PCR; TCRdb lists only in-frame clones, some missing. The V and J calls and clone size are taken from that table; D and trimming were inferred from the DNA. In the table there are approximately 69,000 clones, 65% to 85% of which are singletons. The CDR3 sequence is 13 residues long. Germline values: CDR1 SGHDT, CDR2 YYEEEE. V lost 4 bases to trimming and J lost 6 bases; unmatched junction nucleotides: 3. The chain has TRBV5-6 and TRBJ1-5; TRBD1 aligns across 8 bases. Source material: peripheral blood. The receptor comes from a woman aged 55-69 years with acute or convalescent COVID-19. The CDR3 spells CASSNRGGQPQHF. The CDR3 DNA follows: TGTGCCAGCAGCAACAGGGGGGGTCAGCCCCAGCATTTT.